These 6 T cell receptor beta chains share one sample of origin, sequenced in a study of cytomegalovirus exposure and HLA in healthy donors. The PCR ran on 60 Vbeta and 13 Jbeta primers. Produced via immunoSEQ multiplex PCR; TCRdb's table is partial and in-frame only. This sample has around 200,000 clones; approximately 59% occur once, and the top ten carry around 2.9%. Sequencing was carried out using PBMCs. The source of these receptors is a man aged 40-49 years in good health and CMV-seronegative.

J is TRBJ2-1 and V is TRBV5-1; 8 nucleotides line up with TRBD2. Germline V gene lookup returns CDR1 SGHRS and CDR2 YFSETQ. The CDR3 runs to 15 residues. After removal of 8 bases from V and 7 bases from J, the junction contained 14 bases not matched to a gene. CDR3 coding DNA: TGCGCCAGTCAAACACTAGCGGCCTCGGGGAATGAGCAGTTCTTC. Translating it yields CASQTLAASGNEQFF.

The chain couples TRBV5-1 to TRBJ2-6; TRBD1 might be the D (5 bases). CDR1 and CDR2 from the germline V gene are SGHRS and YFSETQ. Trimming took 7 bases from V and 2 from J, leaving 16 bases between them. This CDR3 contains 16 residues. The CDR3 reads CASFPLGVAGANVLTF. Written as DNA, the CDR3 is TGCGCCAGCTTCCCGTTAGGGGTAGCTGGGGCCAACGTCCTGACTTTC.

CDR3 in amino acids: CASSVEGTSGNTIYF. The CDR3 nucleotides are TGTGCCAGCAGCGTAGAGGGGACATCTGGAAACACCATATATTTT. This sequence joins TRBV9 and TRBJ1-3; D is perhaps TRBD1 (6 bases). The CDR3 extends over 15 amino acids. The V end was cut by 0 bases, the J end by 1 base, with 8 bases between. CDR1 is SGDLS, CDR2 YYNGEE, per germline.

The chain employs TRBV23-1 and TRBJ2-6; TRBD2 matches at 7 bases. TRBV23-1 is an ORF, and what it does is uncertain. The V and J ends lost 0 bases and 0 bases, in that order; junction bases with no gene match: 11. The CDR3 totals 20 residues. The CDR3 DNA follows: TGCGCCAGCAGTCAATCCCAGGCGGGGGAACCCGCCTCTGGGGCCAACGTCCTGACTTTC. It yields the protein CASSQSQAGEPASGANVLTF.

The chain couples TRBV9 to TRBJ1-1; D gene uncertain. The CDR3 loop spans 14 amino acids. The V end was cut by 4 bases, the J end by 2 bases, with 12 bases between. The germline V gene encodes CDR1 SGDLS and CDR2 YYNGEE. As DNA, the CDR3 is TGTGCCAGCAGCCCTCACAGATCTAACACTGAAGCTTTCTTT. This encodes CASSPHRSNTEAFF.

About this clone: In the same sample, other DNA sequences code for this CDR3. V is TRBV10-3 and J is TRBJ1-5; 7 nucleotides match TRBD1. This CDR3 has 14 residues. Germline-derived CDR1 and CDR2 are ENHRY and SYGVKD. V gave up 3 bases and J gave up 7 bases; unmatched junction bases: 6. Here the CDR3 reads CAISDGRGEQPQHF. CDR3 coding DNA: TGTGCCATCAGTGATGGCAGGGGGGAGCAGCCCCAGCATTTT.